One and the same sample provided the 6 T cell receptor beta chains below, sequenced in a study of cytomegalovirus exposure and HLA in healthy donors. The repertoire was sequenced with immunoSEQ multiplex PCR; TCRdb's copy has only in-frame clones and lacks some. The profile shows around 300,000 clones, approximately 88% of them singletons. The sample comprised PBMCs. The receptors were gathered from a man aged 30 to 45 in good health and CMV-seronegative.

The chain links TRBV15 to TRBJ1-3; 9 nucleotides line up with TRBD1. The length of the CDR3 is 15 residues. The germline V gene has CDR1 LNHNV and CDR2 YYDKDF (reference sequence). V shed 6 bases and J 0 bases; nucleotides not matched to a gene: 3. The CDR3 reads CATRPTGGSGNTIYF. The DNA of the CDR3 is TGTGCCACCAGACCGACAGGGGGCTCTGGAAACACCATATATTTT.

The rearrangement links TRBV6-6 to TRBJ1-1, with D perhaps TRBD1 (5 bases). Germline CDR1 is MNHNY and CDR2 is SVGAGI (reference sequence). Deletions cut 6 bases from V and 1 base from J, with 12 bases between. This CDR3 has 14 residues. CDR3 DNA sequence: TGTGCCAGCAGGTTATGGCAGGGGAACACTGAAGCTTTCTTT. It yields the protein CASRLWQGNTEAFF.

This chain links TRBV27 with TRBJ1-2, with D possibly being TRBD1 (6 bases). The ends were cut back, 3 bases at V and 6 bases at J, with 20 bases in the middle. In germline, CDR1 is MNHEY, CDR2 SMNVEV (reference sequence). The CDR3 runs to 16 residues. CDR3 region: CASSFRGALLSDGYTF. The CDR3 DNA is TGTGCCAGCAGTTTTCGGGGGGCCCTCCTTTCGGATGGCTACACCTTC.

The chain carries TRBV28 and TRBJ1-4; 8 bases align to TRBD1. Looked up from germline, CDR1 is MDHEN and CDR2 is SYDVKM. This CDR3 comprises 17 residues. V lost 7 bases and J lost 3; bases outside the gene matches: 13. The CDR3 sequence: CASTGQGRGSPNEKLFF. The CDR3 region has the DNA TGTGCCAGCACCGGACAGGGCCGGGGCAGTCCTAATGAAAAACTGTTTTTT.

The gene calls are TRBV5-1 and TRBJ1-1, with D possibly matching TRBD1 (6 bases). Trimming removed 7 bases at V and 0 bases at J, with 19 bases between. Germline V CDR1 and CDR2: SGHRS, YFSETQ. The CDR3 extends over 16 amino acids. CDR3 sequence reads: CASQRGGSIMNTEAFF. The CDR3 DNA reads TGCGCCAGCCAGCGCGGGGGCAGCATCATGAACACTGAAGCTTTCTTT.

The chain joins TRBV10-3 to TRBJ1-1; a weak D match, TRBD1 (5 bases). The CDR3 has 13 residues. The V and J ends lost 3 bases and 3 bases respectively, with 8 bases between them. The germline CDR1 and CDR2 sequences are ENHRY and SYGVKD. This CDR3 is CAISDDSHTEAFF. As DNA, the CDR3 is TGTGCCATCAGTGACGACAGTCACACTGAAGCTTTCTTT.